A single sample gave rise to the 24 T cell receptor beta chains below, sequenced in a study of early T cells in non-severe SARS-CoV-2 infection. TCRdb reanalysed the 5' RACE reads using MiXCR and keeps one entry per CDR3 protein. The sample includes tens of thousands of distinct CDR3 sequences, about 5% of them seen just once. The material sequenced was whole blood. These receptors originate from an adult who was a healthcare worker with PCR-confirmed SARS-CoV-2 infection or an uninfected control (not recorded which).

Many counts were recorded for this clonotype. The CDR3 region is CASSLGMNTEAFF. The CDR3 bases are TGTGCCAGCAGTTTAGGAATGAACACTGAAGCTTTCTTT. The chain employs TRBV12-3 or TRBV12-4 and TRBJ1-1, with D unclear. The V and J ends lost 1 base and 0 bases respectively, with 3 bases between them. CDR3 length: 13 residues.

V is TRBV12-3 or TRBV12-4 and J is TRBJ2-5; D possibly uses TRBD1 or TRBD2 (5 bases each). V lost 6 bases, J lost 1 base, and 15 bases lay in between. CDR3 size: 15 residues. Written as DNA, the CDR3 is TGTGCCAGCAGACAGGCCCGGGACGCCCAAGAGACCCAGTACTTC. Amino acid sequence: CASRQARDAQETQYF.

This clonotype was recorded a few times. The CDR3 spells CASSQEGIFHSGNTIYF. CDR3 nucleotides: TGTGCCAGCAGCCAAGAAGGAATATTTCACTCTGGAAACACCATATATTTT. This rearrangement joins TRBV3-1 to TRBJ1-3; no reliable D call. The V gene's germline CDR1 is LGHDT and CDR2 YNNKEL (reference sequence). This CDR3 is 17 amino acids long. The V end lost 0 bases, the J end lost 0 bases, and 12 bases lay between the germline ends.

This clonotype appeared a few times. The CDR3 protein is CASSPTGYAYEQYF. As DNA, the CDR3 is TGTGCCAGTAGCCCGACAGGGTACGCCTACGAGCAGTACTTC. The chain employs TRBV19 and TRBJ2-7; 7 positions agree with TRBD1. V was pared by 6 bases and J by 2 bases, with 7 bases of the junction left unmatched. CDR1 is LNHDA, CDR2 SQIVND, per germline (reference sequence). This CDR3 contains 14 residues.

This clonotype was seen at least ten times. The V gene is TRBV30, the J gene TRBJ1-1; D unresolved. Trimming took off 0 bases at V and 1 base at J, with 6 bases between the two ends. The CDR3 has 13 amino acids. Germline loops: CDR1 GTSNPN, CDR2 SVGIG (reference sequence). The CDR3 sequence is CAWSVAGNTEAFF. The CDR3 DNA is TGTGCCTGGAGTGTAGCGGGGAACACTGAAGCTTTCTTT.

This clonotype showed up many times. The rearrangement joins TRBV7-9 to TRBJ2-2, with 9 bases fitting TRBD1. The CDR3 is 15 residues long. Germline CDR1 SEHNR, CDR2 FQNEAQ (reference sequence). The J segment lost 3 bases and the V segment lost 7 bases, leaving 6 bases of the junction unmatched. In DNA, the CDR3 is TGTGCCAGCAAACAGGGGGCTGGGGACACCGGGGAGCTGTTTTTT. Translation gives CASKQGAGDTGELFF.

This clonotype was seen more than once but under ten times. The chain employs TRBV5-4 and TRBJ2-5; 8 bases align to TRBD1. V gave up 3 bases and J gave up 5 bases; unmatched junction bases: 12. Per the germline V gene, CDR1 is SGHNT and CDR2 is YYREEE (reference sequence). The CDR3 totals 16 residues. The DNA for the CDR3 is TGTGCCAGCAGCTCCCCCTCCGACAGGGGTGGCGAGACCCAGTACTTC. It codes for CASSSPSDRGGETQYF. The variable domain in full, with the rest retrieved from reference TRBV5-4 and TRBJ2-5, is ETGVTQSPTHLIKTRGQQVTLRCSSQSGHNTVSWYQQALGQGPQFIFQYYREEENGRGNFPPRFSGLQFPNYSSELNVNALELDDSALYLCASSSPSDRGGETQYFGPGTRLLVL.

The genes are TRBV18 and TRBJ2-1; a weak D match, TRBD1 (6 bases). CDR3 size: 15 residues. Trimming left V 2 bases short and J 3 bases short, with 11 bases between. The V gene's germline CDR1 is KGHSH and CDR2 LQKENI. CDR3 protein: CASSPGTYYYNEQFF. DNA of the CDR3: TGTGCCAGCTCACCAGGGACATACTACTACAATGAGCAGTTCTTC.

This clonotype appeared many times. The chain couples TRBV11-2 to TRBJ2-2; D might be TRBD1 or TRBD2, each matching 6 bases. This CDR3 comprises 16 residues. Trimming pared 1 base from V and 6 bases from J, leaving 15 bases between. Germline CDR1 and CDR2: SGHAT and FQNNGV. The DNA of the CDR3 is TGTGCCAGCAGCTTAGTCCCACAGGGAGGATCCGGGGAGCTGTTTTTT. Encoded protein: CASSLVPQGGSGELFF.

This clonotype was observed many times. This chain joins TRBV18 and TRBJ1-2; D is undetermined. The CDR3 sequence is 15 residues long. Germline values: CDR1 KGHSH, CDR2 LQKENI. Trimming removed 0 bases at V and 3 bases at J, with 11 bases between. The CDR3 DNA follows: TGTGCCAGCTCACCACCCGGGGTTGGGGACTATGGCTACACCTTC. It is translated as CASSPPGVGDYGYTF. Together with reference TRBV18 and TRBJ1-2, the CDR3 gives the full variable domain: NAGVMQNPRHLVRRRGQEARLRCSPMKGHSHVYWYRQLPEEGLKFMVYLQKENIIDESGMPKERFSAEFPKEGPSILRIQQVVRGDSAAYFCASSPPGVGDYGYTFGSGTRLTVV.

Many counts were recorded for this clonotype. The J gene is TRBJ2-1, the V gene TRBV29-1, with TRBD2 matching 13 bases. The junction had 8 bases not matched to a gene; V was cut back by 6 bases and J by 9 bases. The CDR3 runs to 14 residues. The V gene's germline CDR1 is SQVTM and CDR2 ANQGSEA. The DNA of the CDR3 is TGCAGCGTCAAACTAGCGGGGGGGCACAGTGAGCAGTTCTTC. It translates to CSVKLAGGHSEQFF.

This clonotype has a count of ten or more. CDR3 amino acids: CASSRTRVNEQYF. The CDR3 DNA follows: TGTGCCAGCAGTCGAACCAGGGTAAACGAGCAGTACTTC. This sequence joins TRBV12-3 or TRBV12-4 and TRBJ2-7; D possibly corresponds to TRBD1 (5 bases). This CDR3 has 13 amino acids. The V end lost 5 bases, the J end lost 5 bases, and 13 bases lay between the germline ends.

This clonotype was observed at least ten times. The chain is built from TRBV29-1 and TRBJ2-3; D is uncertain. CDR3 size: 12 residues. Germline V CDR1 and CDR2: SQVTM, ANQGSEA. V dropped 7 bases and J dropped 2 bases, with 10 bases sitting between them. CDR3 sequence reads: CSAPDYTDTQYF. The DNA for the CDR3 is TGCAGCGCCCCGGATTACACAGATACGCAGTATTTT.

This chain connects TRBV7-9 to TRBJ2-3, with no clear D. Deletions cut 5 bases from V and 1 base from J, with 16 bases between. Germline V gene lookup returns CDR1 SEHNR and CDR2 FQNEAQ (reference sequence). CDR3 length equals 16 residues. The DNA of the CDR3 is TGTGCCAGCAGCCTCCGTACCCTGTTACGCACAGATACGCAGTATTTT. It codes for CASSLRTLLRTDTQYF. The full variable domain, in which reference TRBV7-9 and TRBJ2-3 provide the parts outside the CDR3, is DTGVSQNPRHKITKRGQNVTFRCDPISEHNRLYWYRQTLGQGPEFLTYFQNEAQLEKSRLLSDRFSAERPKGSFSTLEIQRTEQGDSAMYLCASSLRTLLRTDTQYFGPGTRLTVL.

This clonotype was recorded many times. V gene TRBV27 combines with J gene TRBJ1-1; D gene ambiguous. CDR1 is MNHEY, CDR2 SMNVEV, per germline (reference sequence). The V end lost 3 bases, the J end lost 4 bases, and 9 bases lay between the germline ends. The CDR3 is 13 amino acids. The CDR3 region has the DNA TGTGCCAGCAGTTTGGCACAGCTCACTGAAGCTTTCTTT. Translation: CASSLAQLTEAFF.

This chain joins TRBV19 and TRBJ1-4; TRBD1 agrees at 7 bases. Trimming took 6 bases from V and 6 from J; bases not matched to a gene: 10. CDR3 length: 15 residues. Germline V gene sequence: CDR1 LNHDA, CDR2 SQIVND (reference sequence). Written as DNA, the CDR3 is TGTGCCAGTAGGGACGGGGGACAGCTCTATGAAAAACTGTTTTTT. Translated: CASRDGGQLYEKLFF.

This clonotype was seen a handful of times. CDR3 DNA sequence: TGTGCCAGCAGCTTAACAGGGGAAAAGCCCCAGCATTTT. Translated, it gives CASSLTGEKPQHF. The genes are TRBV7-6 and TRBJ1-5; 7 nucleotides agree with TRBD1. Germline V gene data show CDR1 as SGHVS and CDR2 as FNYEAQ. CDR3 length: 13 amino acids. V trimming: 2 bases; J trimming: 8 bases; junction bases outside the gene matches: 3. Using reference TRBV7-6 and TRBJ1-5 for the parts outside the CDR3, the full variable domain is GAGVSQSPRYKVTKRGQDVALRCDPISGHVSLYWYRQALGQGPEFLTYFNYEAQQDKSGLPNDRFSAERPEGSISTLTIQRTEQRDSAMYRCASSLTGEKPQHFGDGTRLSIL.

This clonotype was counted a few times. The chain has TRBV21-1 and TRBJ2-7; the table's TRBD1 call for D was not verified on the DNA. TRBV21-1 is a pseudogene locus. The CDR3 totals 17 residues. CDR3 nucleotide sequence: TGTGCCAGCAGCAAACGGAGCCGTACAGGGAACTTCCACGAGCAGTACTTC. Amino acids: CASSKRSRTGNFHEQYF.

This clonotype has ten or more counts. The chain is built from TRBV10-3 and TRBJ1-1; 9 bases fit TRBD1. CDR1 ENHRY and CDR2 SYGVKD come from the germline V gene. This CDR3 is built from 14 residues. With 6 bases clipped from V and 5 bases from J, the junction kept 7 bases outside the gene matches. The CDR3 nucleotides are TGTGCCATCAGAACAGGGGGCGCGTTGACTGAAGCTTTCTTT. Encoded protein: CAIRTGGALTEAFF.

The V and J genes are TRBV27 and TRBJ1-4; D is unclear. Germline-derived CDR1 and CDR2 are MNHEY and SMNVEV (reference sequence). This CDR3 is 14 amino acids long. Between the trimmed V and J ends, which lost 6 bases and 8 bases, there was a span of 16 bases. As DNA, the CDR3 is TGTGCCAGCAGCTTACCGGGCCTGGGGGAAAAACTGTTTTTT. Translating gives CASSLPGLGEKLFF.

This clonotype occurred many times. The rearrangement uses TRBV2 and TRBJ2-2, with 9 bases matching TRBD1. CDR1 SNHLY and CDR2 FYNNEI come from the germline V gene. V trimming: 6 bases; J trimming: 6 bases; junction bases outside the gene matches: 5. The CDR3 runs to 14 residues. The CDR3 loop is CASREQGAAGELFF. The CDR3 DNA reads TGTGCCAGCAGAGAACAGGGGGCGGCCGGGGAGCTGTTTTTT.

The chain couples TRBV20-1 to TRBJ1-1; 10 nucleotides align to TRBD1. The CDR3 runs to 13 residues. Per germline, CDR1 DFQATT and CDR2 SNEGSKA (reference sequence). Trimming took 5 bases from V and 5 from J; bases not matched to a gene: 5. The CDR3 sequence is CSASRDRGTEAFF. CDR3 DNA: TGCAGTGCTTCACGGGACAGGGGTACTGAAGCTTTCTTT.

This clonotype was counted at least ten times. This chain links TRBV18 with TRBJ1-1; no reliable D call. From germline, CDR1 is KGHSH and CDR2 LQKENI. The V end lost 4 bases, the J end lost 8 bases, and 8 bases lay between the germline ends. The CDR3 runs 11 residues. The CDR3 coding sequence is TGTGCCAGCTCACTATTGACAGAAGCTTTCTTT. It yields the protein CASSLLTEAFF.

This clonotype was seen more than once but under ten times. CDR3 bases: TGTGCCACCAGGGACGCCCGGACAGGGAACACCGGGGAGCTGTTTTTT. It codes for CATRDARTGNTGELFF. The chain uses TRBV24-1 and TRBJ2-2, with 7 nucleotides matching TRBD1. Per germline, CDR1 KGHDR and CDR2 SFDVKD. The trim removed 7 bases at V and 1 base at J, leaving 8 bases unmatched. This CDR3 contains 16 residues.